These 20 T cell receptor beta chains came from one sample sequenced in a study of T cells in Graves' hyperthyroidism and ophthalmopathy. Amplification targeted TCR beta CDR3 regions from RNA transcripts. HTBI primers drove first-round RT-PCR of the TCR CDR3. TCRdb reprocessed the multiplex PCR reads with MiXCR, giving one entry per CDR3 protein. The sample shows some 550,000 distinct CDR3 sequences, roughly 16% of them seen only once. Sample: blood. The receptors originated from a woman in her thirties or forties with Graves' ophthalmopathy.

This CDR3 reads CASSQGDSGSADTQYF. The DNA for the CDR3 is TGTGCCAGCAGCCAAGGTGATAGCGGGAGCGCAGATACGCAGTATTTT. The chain has TRBV3-1 and TRBJ2-3, with 9 positions matching TRBD2. V lost 1 base to trimming and J lost 4 bases; unmatched junction nucleotides: 6. From germline, CDR1 is LGHDT and CDR2 YNNKEL (reference sequence). The CDR3 contains 16 residues.

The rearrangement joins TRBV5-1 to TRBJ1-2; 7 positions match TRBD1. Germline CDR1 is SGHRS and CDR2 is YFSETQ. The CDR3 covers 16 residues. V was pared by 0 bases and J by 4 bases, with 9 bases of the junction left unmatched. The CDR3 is CASSLVQGGSIYGYTF. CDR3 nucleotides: TGCGCCAGCAGCTTGGTTCAAGGGGGCTCTATCTATGGCTACACCTTC.

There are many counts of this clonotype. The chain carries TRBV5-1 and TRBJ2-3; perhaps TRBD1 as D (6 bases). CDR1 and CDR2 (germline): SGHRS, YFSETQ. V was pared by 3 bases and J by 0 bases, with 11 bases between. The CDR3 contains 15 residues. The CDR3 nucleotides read TGCGCCAGCAGCTACAGTGGACAGAGCACAGATACGCAGTATTTT. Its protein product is CASSYSGQSTDTQYF.

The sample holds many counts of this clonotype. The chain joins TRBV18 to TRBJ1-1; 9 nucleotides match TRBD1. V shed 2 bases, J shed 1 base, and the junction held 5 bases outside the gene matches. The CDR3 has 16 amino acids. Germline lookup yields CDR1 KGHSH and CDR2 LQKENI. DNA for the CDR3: TGTGCCAGCTCACCAGGAGGGACAGGGACGAACACTGAAGCTTTCTTT. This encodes CASSPGGTGTNTEAFF.

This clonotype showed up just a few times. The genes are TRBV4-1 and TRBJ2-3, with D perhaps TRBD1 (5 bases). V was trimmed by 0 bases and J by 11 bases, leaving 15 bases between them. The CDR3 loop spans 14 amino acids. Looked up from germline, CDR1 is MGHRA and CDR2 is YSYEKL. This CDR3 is CASSQDGAAPKQYF. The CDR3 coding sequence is TGCGCCAGCAGCCAAGATGGGGCGGCCCCAAAGCAGTATTTT.

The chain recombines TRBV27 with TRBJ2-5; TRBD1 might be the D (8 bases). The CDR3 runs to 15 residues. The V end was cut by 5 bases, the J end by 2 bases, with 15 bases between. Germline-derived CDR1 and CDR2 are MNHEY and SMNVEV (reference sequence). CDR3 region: CASSLLQGGQETQYF. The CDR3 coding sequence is TGTGCCAGCAGTCTTTTACAGGGGGGGCAAGAGACCCAGTACTTC.

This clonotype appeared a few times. The DNA for the CDR3 is TGCGCCAGCAGCCTGACTAGCGGTGGGGGCGAGCAGTACTTC. Its translation is CASSLTSGGGEQYF. The rearrangement joins TRBV4-1 to TRBJ2-7; the match to TRBD2 covers 9 bases. This CDR3 has 14 residues. Germline CDR1 is MGHRA and CDR2 is YSYEKL. V shed 4 bases and J 6 bases; nucleotides not matched to a gene: 7.

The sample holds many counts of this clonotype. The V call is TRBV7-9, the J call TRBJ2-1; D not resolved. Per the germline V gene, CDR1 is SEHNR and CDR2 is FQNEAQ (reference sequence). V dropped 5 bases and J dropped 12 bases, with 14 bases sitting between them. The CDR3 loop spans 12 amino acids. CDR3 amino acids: CASSSLDRVQFF. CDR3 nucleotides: TGTGCCAGCAGCAGCTTAGATCGGGTGCAGTTCTTC.

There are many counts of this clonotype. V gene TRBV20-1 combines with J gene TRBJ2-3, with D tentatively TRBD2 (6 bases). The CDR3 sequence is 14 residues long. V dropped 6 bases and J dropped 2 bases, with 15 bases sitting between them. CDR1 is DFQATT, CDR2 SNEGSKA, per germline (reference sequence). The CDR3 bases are TGCAGTGCCCGGGGGTCGGCATTCACAGATACGCAGTATTTT. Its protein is CSARGSAFTDTQYF.

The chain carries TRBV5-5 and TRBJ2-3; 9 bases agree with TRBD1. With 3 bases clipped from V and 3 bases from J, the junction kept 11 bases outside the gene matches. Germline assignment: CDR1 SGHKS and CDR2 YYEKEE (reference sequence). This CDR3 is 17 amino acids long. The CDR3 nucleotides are TGTGCCAGCAGCTCCGGGACAGGGACGGTCGGGACAGATACGCAGTATTTT. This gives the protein CASSSGTGTVGTDTQYF.

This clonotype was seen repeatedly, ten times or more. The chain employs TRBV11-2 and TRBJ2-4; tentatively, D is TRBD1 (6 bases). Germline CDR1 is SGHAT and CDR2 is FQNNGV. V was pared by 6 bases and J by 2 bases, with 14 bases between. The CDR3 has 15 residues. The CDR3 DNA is TGTGCCAGCAGACCTGTCCAGGGGACCAAAAACATTCAGTACTTC. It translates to CASRPVQGTKNIQYF.

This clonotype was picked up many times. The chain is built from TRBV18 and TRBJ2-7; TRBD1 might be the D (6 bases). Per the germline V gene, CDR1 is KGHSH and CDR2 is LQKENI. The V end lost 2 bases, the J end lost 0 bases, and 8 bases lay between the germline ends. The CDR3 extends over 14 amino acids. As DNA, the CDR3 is TGTGCCAGCTCACCAGGGGGCAGCTCCTACGAGCAGTACTTC. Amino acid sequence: CASSPGGSSYEQYF.

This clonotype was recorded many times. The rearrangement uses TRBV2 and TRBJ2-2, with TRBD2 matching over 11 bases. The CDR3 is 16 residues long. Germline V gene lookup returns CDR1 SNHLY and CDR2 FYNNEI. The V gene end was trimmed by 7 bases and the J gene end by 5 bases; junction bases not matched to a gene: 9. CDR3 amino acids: CASMDTSGSYTGELFF. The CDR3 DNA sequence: TGTGCCAGCATGGATACTAGCGGGAGTTATACCGGGGAGCTGTTTTTT.

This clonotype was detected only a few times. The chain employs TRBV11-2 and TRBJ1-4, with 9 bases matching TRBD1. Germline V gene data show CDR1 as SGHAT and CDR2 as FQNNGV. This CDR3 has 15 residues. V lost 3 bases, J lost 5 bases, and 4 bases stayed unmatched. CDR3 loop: CASSFDRGGNEKLFF. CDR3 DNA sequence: TGTGCCAGCAGCTTTGACAGGGGGGGAAATGAAAAACTGTTTTTT. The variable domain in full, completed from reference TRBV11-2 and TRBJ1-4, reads EAGVAQSPRYKIIEKRQSVAFWCNPISGHATLYWYQQILGQGPKLLIQFQNNGVVDDSQLPKDRFSAERLKGVDSTLKIQPAKLEDSAVYLCASSFDRGGNEKLFFGSGTQLSVL.

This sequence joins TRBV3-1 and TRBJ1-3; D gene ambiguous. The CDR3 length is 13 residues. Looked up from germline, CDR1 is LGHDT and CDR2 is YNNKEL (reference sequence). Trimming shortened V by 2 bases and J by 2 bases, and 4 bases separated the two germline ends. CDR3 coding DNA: TGTGCCAGCAGCCAATCAGCTGGAAACACCATATATTTT. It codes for CASSQSAGNTIYF.

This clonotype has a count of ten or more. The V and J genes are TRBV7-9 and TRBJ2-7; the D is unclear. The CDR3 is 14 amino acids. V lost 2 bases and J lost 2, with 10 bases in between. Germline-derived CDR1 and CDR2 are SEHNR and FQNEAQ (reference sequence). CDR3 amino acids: CASSLNSETYEQYF. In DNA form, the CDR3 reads TGTGCCAGCAGCTTAAACAGTGAGACCTACGAGCAGTACTTC.

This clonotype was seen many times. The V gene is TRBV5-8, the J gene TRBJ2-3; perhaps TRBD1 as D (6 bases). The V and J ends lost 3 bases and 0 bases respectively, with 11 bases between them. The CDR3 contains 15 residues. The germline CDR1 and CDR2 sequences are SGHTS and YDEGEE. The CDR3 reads CASSSQGTSTDTQYF. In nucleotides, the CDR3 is TGTGCCAGCAGCTCACAGGGAACGAGCACAGATACGCAGTATTTT.

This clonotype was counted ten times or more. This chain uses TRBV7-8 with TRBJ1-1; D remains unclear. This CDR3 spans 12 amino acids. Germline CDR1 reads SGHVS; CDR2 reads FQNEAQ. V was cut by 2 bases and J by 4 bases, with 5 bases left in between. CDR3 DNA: TGTGCCAGCAGCTTACACACCACTGAAGCTTTCTTT. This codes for CASSLHTTEAFF.

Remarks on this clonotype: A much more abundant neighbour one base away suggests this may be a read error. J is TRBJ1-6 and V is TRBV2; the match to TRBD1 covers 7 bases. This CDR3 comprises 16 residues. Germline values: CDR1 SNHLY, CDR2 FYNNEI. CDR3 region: CATSGDRASSNSPLHF. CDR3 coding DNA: TGTGCCACCAGTGGCGACAGGGCTTCTTCAAATTCACCCCTCCACTTT.

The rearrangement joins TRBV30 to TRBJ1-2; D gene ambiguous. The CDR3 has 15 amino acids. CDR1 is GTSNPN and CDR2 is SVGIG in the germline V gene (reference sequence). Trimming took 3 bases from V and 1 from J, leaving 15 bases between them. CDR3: CAWRTRLVINYGYTF. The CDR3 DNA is TGTGCCTGGAGGACCAGGCTTGTAATTAACTATGGCTACACCTTC.